A single sample is the source of the 10 T cell receptor beta chains below, sequenced in a study of T cells in Graves' hyperthyroidism and ophthalmopathy. Amplified TCR beta CDR3 regions derived from RNA transcripts. When the TCR CDR3 underwent first-round RT-PCR, the HTBI primer set was used. TCRdb independently ran MiXCR on the multiplex PCR reads; one entry per CDR3 protein. The table shows more than 55,000 distinct CDR3 sequences, with 53% occurring only once. The sample taken for sequencing was blood. Receptor source: a woman aged 60 to 75 with Graves' ophthalmopathy.

About this clonotype: Compared with germline, one end of the junction differs, possibly owing to a read error. The V gene is TRBV12-3 or TRBV12-4, the J gene TRBJ1-6; D is ambiguous. This CDR3 is 10 amino acids long. CDR3 residues: CASSFPPLHF. Here the CDR3 DNA reads TGTGCCAGCAGTTTTCCCCCCCTACACTTT.

The sample holds many counts of this clonotype. V usage is TRBV20-1 and J usage is TRBJ1-5, with D maybe TRBD1 (6 bases). The CDR3 covers 15 residues. The germline CDR1 and CDR2 sequences are DFQATT and SNEGSKA (reference sequence). The V gene lost 1 base and the J gene lost 5 bases, with 15 bases spanning the gap. The CDR3: CSARVAGQKDQPQHF. In DNA form, the CDR3 reads TGCAGTGCTAGAGTTGCCGGACAGAAGGATCAGCCCCAGCATTTT.

This clonotype was counted between two and nine times. V usage is TRBV10-3 and J usage is TRBJ2-7, with D possibly TRBD2 on 5 matching bases. The CDR3 spans 14 residues. Germline CDR1 and CDR2: ENHRY and SYGVKD. The V end was cut by 0 bases, the J end by 6 bases, with 12 bases between. As DNA, the CDR3 is TGTGCCATCAGTGAGTCGATGTCTAGCCCCGAGCAGTACTTC. It specifies CAISESMSSPEQYF.

This clonotype was observed many times. This chain uses TRBV19 with TRBJ1-4; TRBD1 matches 8 bases. CDR1 and CDR2 from the germline V gene are LNHDA and SQIVND (reference sequence). The CDR3 loop spans 14 amino acids. After removal of 1 base from V and 5 bases from J, the junction contained 0 bases not matched to a gene. The CDR3 region has the DNA TGTGCCAGTAGTATAGGACAGGGGAATGAAAAACTGTTTTTT. Translating gives CASSIGQGNEKLFF.

This clonotype was picked up many times. This sequence may be a read error, since a much larger clone differs from it by one base. The rearrangement joins TRBV12-3 or TRBV12-4 to TRBJ2-7; D gene ambiguous. Trimming took off 1 base at V and 2 bases at J, with 12 bases between the two ends. This CDR3 region has 15 residues. The CDR3 sequence: CASSLGSRSAYEQYF. The CDR3 nucleotides read TGTGCCAGCAGTTTAGGCTCAAGGAGCGCCTACGAGCAGTACTTC.

This clonotype was counted many times. This chain links TRBV10-3 with TRBJ1-1, with D possibly matching TRBD1 (5 bases). Trimming pared 6 bases from V and 2 bases from J, leaving 10 bases between. Per the germline V gene, CDR1 is ENHRY and CDR2 is SYGVKD. The CDR3 runs 13 residues. This chain's CDR3 is CAIRRTSNTEAFF. The CDR3 coding sequence is TGTGCCATCAGGAGGACATCCAACACTGAAGCTTTCTTT.

This rearrangement joins TRBV5-1 to TRBJ1-2, with 9 nucleotides matching TRBD1. From germline, CDR1 is SGHRS and CDR2 YFSETQ. The CDR3 is made up of 12 amino acids. J gave up 8 bases and V 6 bases, and 5 bases lay outside the gene matches. Here the CDR3 reads CASNTGGQGYTF. The DNA for the CDR3 is TGCGCCAGCAACACAGGGGGCCAGGGCTACACCTTC.

This chain joins TRBV7-2 and TRBJ2-7, with D maybe TRBD1 (6 bases). Trimming removed 4 bases from V and 5 bases from J, with 12 bases in between. The germline V gene has CDR1 SGHTA and CDR2 FQGNSA. There are 13 residues in the CDR3. The DNA for the CDR3 is TGTGCCAGCAGCTCGAGACAGGTCCACGAGCAGTACTTC. Protein sequence: CASSSRQVHEQYF.

This clonotype was counted ten times or more. V gene TRBV15 combines with J gene TRBJ2-5; perhaps D is TRBD1 or TRBD2 (5 bases each). The CDR3 sequence is 18 residues long. Deletions cut 1 base from V and 4 bases from J, with 22 bases between. The V gene's germline CDR1 is LNHNV and CDR2 YYDKDF (reference sequence). CDR3: CATSRGGGLNEWGETQYF. CDR3 in DNA: TGTGCCACCAGCAGAGGTGGGGGATTAAACGAATGGGGAGAGACCCAGTACTTC.

As regards this clonotype: One end of the junction is discordant with germline, which a read error may explain. V is TRBV7-9 and J is TRBJ2-7, with D perhaps matching TRBD2 (7 bases). Per the germline V gene, CDR1 is SEHNR and CDR2 is FQNEAQ (reference sequence). CDR3 length: 11 amino acids. In nucleotides, the CDR3 is TGTGCCAGCCCGGGGGGCCGCGGGGAGCACTTC. Encoded protein: CASPGGRGEHF.